This T cell receptor beta chain was sequenced during a study of CD8 T cells in Susac syndrome. Concerning this clonotype itself: What it binds is unknown.

Reverse transcription of roughly 0.5 to 1 ug RNA used random hexamers. TCRdb re-derived calls from the immunoSEQ multiplex PCR reads in MiXCR, one entry per CDR3 protein. Seen here are tens of thousands of distinct CDR3 sequences, roughly 95% observed once, and the top ten hold 0.52%. General study results and limits: Total CD8+ and CD8+ TEMRA repertoires contained roughly 17 and five Susac-specific public clones, respectively.

Fulfillment of recently defined diagnostic criteria for definite or probable disease was shown by the patients with Susac syndrome. Bulk CD8+ and CD4+ cells came from magnetic negative isolation; CD8+ TEMRA by FACS. With V trimmed by 2 bases and J by 5 bases, 7 bases remained unmatched. CDR3 length equals 16 residues. Germline CDR1 is SGHRS and CDR2 is YFSETQ. V is TRBV5-1 and J is TRBJ2-5; 12 bases agree with TRBD2. This receptor was taken from a human donor with Susac syndrome. Sequenced sample: CD8+ T cells from PBMCs. This CDR3 is CASSLTTSGGLETQYF. DNA for the CDR3: TGCGCCAGCAGCTTAACCACTAGCGGGGGGCTGGAGACCCAGTACTTC.